These T cell receptor beta chains were read from a single sample in a study of blood T cells in healthy people across ages. TCRdb called the 5' RACE reads again in MiXCR, with one record for every CDR3 protein. The repertoire includes about 1,400,000 distinct CDR3 sequences, around 55% of them detected once, and 6.5% to 8% sits in the top ten. Material for sequencing was blood. The receptors come from a man younger than 30 in good health. The CDR3 runs from the conserved cysteine through the conserved F or W. Each record gives: clone size, J gene, V gene, D gene, CDR3 protein, CDR3 DNA. The D gene is left open where the match is weak. Expanded clones get a size class; other rows say once, few or many, or leave the size out.

>NA|TRBJ2-5|TRBV20-1|TRBD2
CSALAGAQETQYF
TGCAGTGCCCTAGCGGGAGCCCAGGAGACCCAGTACTTC
>NA|TRBJ2-7|TRBV6-5|NA
CASSYARRAYEQYF
TGTGCCAGCAGTTATGCAAGAAGGGCCTACGAGCAGTACTTC
>NA|TRBJ1-1|TRBV7-9|NA
CASSLYGDGNTEAFF
TGTGCCAGCAGCTTATATGGGGACGGGAACACTGAAGCTTTCTTT
>NA|TRBJ2-1|TRBV7-2|TRBD2
CASSFPGTSNNEQFF
TGTGCCAGCAGCTTCCCCGGGACTAGCAACAATGAGCAGTTCTTC
>NA|TRBJ2-1|TRBV4-3|TRBD2
CASSHSLSGGEYNEQFF
TGCGCCAGCAGCCATAGCCTTAGCGGGGGGGAATACAATGAGCAGTTCTTC
>few|TRBJ2-5|TRBV29-1|NA
CSVALRLKVETQYF
TGCAGCGTTGCCTTACGACTTAAGGTAGAGACCCAGTACTTC
>NA|TRBJ2-3|TRBV6-6|TRBD2
CASSRVAGASTDTQYF
TGTGCCAGCAGTCGGGTAGCGGGAGCTAGCACAGATACGCAGTATTTT
>NA|TRBJ2-7|TRBV27|TRBD2
CASRVAAGGAYEQYF
TGTGCCAGCAGAGTCGCCGCGGGGGGTGCCTACGAGCAGTACTTC
>NA|TRBJ2-1|TRBV5-5|NA
CASSLGGTQIPYNEQFF
TGTGCCAGCAGCTTGGGTGGGACCCAAATCCCCTACAATGAGCAGTTCTTC
>NA|TRBJ2-1|TRBV7-9|TRBD2
CASSLSGSFPNEQFF
TGTGCCAGCAGCTTAAGCGGGAGCTTTCCGAATGAGCAGTTCTTC
>few|TRBJ1-1|TRBV4-2|NA
CASSRGRTGITEAFF
TGTGCCAGCAGCCGGGGGCGCACAGGGATCACTGAAGCTTTCTTT
>NA|TRBJ1-2|TRBV2|NA
CASSEGPTDGYTF
TGTGCCAGCAGTGAGGGACCGACAGATGGCTACACCTTC
>NA|TRBJ2-7|TRBV6-5|NA
CASSSQRTTSYEQYF
TGTGCCAGCAGTTCCCAACGGACGACCTCCTACGAGCAGTACTTC
>NA|TRBJ2-7|TRBV21-1|NA
CASSGRRECYEQYF
TGTGCCAGCAGCGGGCGACGGGAATGCTACGAGCAGTACTTC
>once|TRBJ2-3|TRBV20-1|TRBD2
CSASGRGSADTQYF
TGCAGTGCTAGCGGGAGGGGCTCGGCAGATACGCAGTATTTT
>NA|TRBJ2-1|TRBV20-1|TRBD2
CGTSGSYNEQFF
TGCGGGACTAGCGGGTCCTACAATGAGCAGTTCTTC
>few|TRBJ2-1|TRBV2|TRBD2
CASSEELGLNHNEQFF
TGTGCCAGCAGTGAAGAGCTGGGACTAAATCACAATGAGCAGTTCTTC
>many|TRBJ2-1|TRBV28|NA
CASRWLGSYNEQFF
TGTGCCAGCAGGTGGCTGGGGTCCTACAATGAGCAGTTCTTC
>NA|TRBJ1-2|TRBV20-1|NA
CSAQDEVVDGYTF
TGCAGTGCCCAAGACGAGGTGGTCGATGGCTACACCTTC
>NA|TRBJ2-1|TRBV12-3/TRBV12-4|TRBD1
CAGSTGGDEQFF
TGTGCCGGCAGCACAGGGGGCGATGAGCAGTTCTTC